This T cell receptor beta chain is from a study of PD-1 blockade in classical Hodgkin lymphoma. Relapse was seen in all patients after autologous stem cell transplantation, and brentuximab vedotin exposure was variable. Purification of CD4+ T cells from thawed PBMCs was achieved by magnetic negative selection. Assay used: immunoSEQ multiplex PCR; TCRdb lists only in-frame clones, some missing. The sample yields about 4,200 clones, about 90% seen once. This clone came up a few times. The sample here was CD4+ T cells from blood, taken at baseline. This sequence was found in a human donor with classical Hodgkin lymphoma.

CDR3 DNA sequence: TGTGCCAGTAGTCTGACAGGGGGAGATCAGCCCCAGCATTTT. This translates into CASSLTGGDQPQHF. The chain links TRBV19 to TRBJ1-5, with 9 positions matching TRBD1. The CDR3 runs to 14 residues. Per germline, CDR1 LNHDA and CDR2 SQIVND (reference sequence). J lost 5 bases, V lost 5 bases, and 4 bases had no gene match.